This T cell receptor beta chain was sequenced in a study of cytomegalovirus exposure and HLA in healthy donors. Findings and caveats of the study: In vitro, three CMV-associated chains proved specific for CMV antigens. It was reported that TCR beta sequences correctly inferred the HLA-A and HLA-B alleles for most subjects.

As to this clone: Its antigen is not known.

The PCR used 60 Vbeta and 13 Jbeta primers. Profiled with immunoSEQ multiplex PCR; TCRdb holds only in-frame clones, not every one. The data hold approximately 260,000 clones, with 85% to 95% observed a single time. The sequence was collected from a girl aged 2-10 years in good health and CMV-seronegative. Sequenced: PBMCs.

CDR3 bases: TGTGCCAGCAGCTGGACAGGGGAATCTGGCTACACCTTC. This encodes CASSWTGESGYTF. This sequence joins TRBV13 and TRBJ1-2, with 9 bases that match TRBD1. Germline CDR1 reads PRHDT; CDR2 reads FYEKMQ (reference sequence). The V segment lost 4 bases and the J segment 7 bases; nucleotides outside the gene matches: 4. The CDR3 spans 13 residues.